What follows is one T cell receptor (beta chain) and its context. The germline gives CDR1 SGHTA, CDR2 FQGTGA. The V end was cut by 5 bases, the J end by 0 bases, with 14 bases between. The CDR3 runs to 16 residues. The patients who served as multiple sclerosis controls were treatment-naive and had stable or active relapsing-remitting disease that fulfilled the revised McDonald criteria. The sample originates from a study of CD8 T cells in Susac syndrome. Random hexamers served to reverse transcribe roughly 0.45 to 1 ug RNA. Multiplex PCR with immunoSEQ amplified the TCR beta CDR3 across 54 Vbeta and 13 Jbeta. TCRdb used MiXCR to reprocess the immunoSEQ multiplex PCR reads, holding one entry per CDR3 protein. The sample records some 260,000 distinct CDR3 sequences, more than 75% being singletons.

The sample comprised CD8+ T cells from PBMCs. The chain has TRBV7-3 and TRBJ2-1, with D possibly TRBD1 on 7 matching bases. This TCR derives from a human donor with multiple sclerosis. The CDR3 nucleotides are TGTGCCAGCAGCGCAGGGGGGTACAGCTCCTACAATGAGCAGTTCTTC. It encodes CASSAGGYSSYNEQFF.